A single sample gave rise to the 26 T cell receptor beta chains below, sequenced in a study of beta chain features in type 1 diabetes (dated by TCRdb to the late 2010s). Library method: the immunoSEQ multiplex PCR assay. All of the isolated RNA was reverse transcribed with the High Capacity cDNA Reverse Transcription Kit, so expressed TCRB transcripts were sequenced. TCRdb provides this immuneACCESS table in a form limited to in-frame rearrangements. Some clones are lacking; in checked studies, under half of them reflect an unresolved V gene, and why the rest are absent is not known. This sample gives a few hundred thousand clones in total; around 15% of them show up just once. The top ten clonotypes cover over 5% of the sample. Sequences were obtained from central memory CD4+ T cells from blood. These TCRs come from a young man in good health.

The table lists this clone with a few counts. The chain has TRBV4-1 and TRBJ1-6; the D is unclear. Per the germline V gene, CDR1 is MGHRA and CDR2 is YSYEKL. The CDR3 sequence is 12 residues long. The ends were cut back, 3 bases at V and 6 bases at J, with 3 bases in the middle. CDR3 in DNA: TGCGCCAGCAGCCATGGTAATTCACCCCTCCACTTT. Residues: CASSHGNSPLHF.

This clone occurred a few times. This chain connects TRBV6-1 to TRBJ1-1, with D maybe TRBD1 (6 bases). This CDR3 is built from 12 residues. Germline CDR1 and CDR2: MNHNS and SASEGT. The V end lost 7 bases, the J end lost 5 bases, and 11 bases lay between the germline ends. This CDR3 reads CASNVGGTEAFF. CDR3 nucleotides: TGTGCCAGCAACGTAGGGGGGACTGAAGCTTTCTTT.

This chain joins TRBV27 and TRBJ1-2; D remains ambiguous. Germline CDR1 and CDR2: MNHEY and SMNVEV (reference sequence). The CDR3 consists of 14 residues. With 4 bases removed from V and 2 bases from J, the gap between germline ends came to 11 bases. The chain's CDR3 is CASSSITGNYGYTF. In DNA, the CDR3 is TGTGCCAGCAGTTCAATAACGGGGAACTATGGCTACACCTTC.

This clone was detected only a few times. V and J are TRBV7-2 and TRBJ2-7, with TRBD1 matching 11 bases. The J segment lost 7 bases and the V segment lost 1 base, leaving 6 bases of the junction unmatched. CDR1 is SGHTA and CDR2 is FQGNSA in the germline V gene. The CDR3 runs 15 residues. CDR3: CASSLDGQGAEEQYF. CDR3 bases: TGTGCCAGCAGCTTAGACGGACAGGGGGCGGAGGAGCAGTACTTC.

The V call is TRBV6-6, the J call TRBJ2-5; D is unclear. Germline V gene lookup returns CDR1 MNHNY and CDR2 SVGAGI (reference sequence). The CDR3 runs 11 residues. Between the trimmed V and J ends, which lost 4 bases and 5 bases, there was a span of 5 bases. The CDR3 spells CASSSLETQYF. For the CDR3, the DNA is TGTGCCAGCAGTTCGTTGGAGACCCAGTACTTC.

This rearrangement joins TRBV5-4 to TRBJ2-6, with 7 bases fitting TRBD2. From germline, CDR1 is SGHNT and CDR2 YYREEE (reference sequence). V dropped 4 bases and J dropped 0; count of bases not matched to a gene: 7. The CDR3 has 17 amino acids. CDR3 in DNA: TGTGCCAGCAGCCAGTCCGGGGGGTCCTCTGGGGCCAACGTCCTGACTTTC. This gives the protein CASSQSGGSSGANVLTF.

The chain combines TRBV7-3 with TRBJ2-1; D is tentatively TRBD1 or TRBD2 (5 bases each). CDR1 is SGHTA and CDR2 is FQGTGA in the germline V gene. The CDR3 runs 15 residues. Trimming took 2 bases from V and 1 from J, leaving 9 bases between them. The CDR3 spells CASSLRGGSYNEQFF. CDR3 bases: TGTGCCAGCAGCTTACGGGGCGGATCCTACAATGAGCAGTTCTTC.

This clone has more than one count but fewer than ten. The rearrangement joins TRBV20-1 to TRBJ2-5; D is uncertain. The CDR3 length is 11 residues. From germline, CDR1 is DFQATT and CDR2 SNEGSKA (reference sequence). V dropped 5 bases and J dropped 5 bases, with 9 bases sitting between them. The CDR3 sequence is CSALGRETQYF. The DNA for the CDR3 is TGCAGTGCTTTAGGTCGGGAGACCCAGTACTTC.

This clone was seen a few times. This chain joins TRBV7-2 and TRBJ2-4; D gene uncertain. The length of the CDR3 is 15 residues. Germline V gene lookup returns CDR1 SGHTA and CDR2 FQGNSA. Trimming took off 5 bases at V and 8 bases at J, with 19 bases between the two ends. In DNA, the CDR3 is TGTGCCAGCAGCCCGACTTCGGATAACAGTTACATTCAGTACTTC. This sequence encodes CASSPTSDNSYIQYF.

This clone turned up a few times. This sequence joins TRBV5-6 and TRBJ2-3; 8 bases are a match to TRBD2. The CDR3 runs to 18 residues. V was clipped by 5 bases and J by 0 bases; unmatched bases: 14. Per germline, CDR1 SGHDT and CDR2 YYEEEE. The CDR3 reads CASSLRGGRGVSTDTQYF. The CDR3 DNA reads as TGTGCCAGCAGTCTTCGGGGAGGGCGGGGGGTTAGCACAGATACGCAGTATTTT. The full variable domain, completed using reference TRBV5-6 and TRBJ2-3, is DAGVTQSPTHLIKTRGQQVTLRCSPKSGHDTVSWYQQALGQGPQFIFQYYEEEERQRGNFPDRFSGHQFPNYSSELNVNALLLGDSALYLCASSLRGGRGVSTDTQYFGPGTRLTVL.

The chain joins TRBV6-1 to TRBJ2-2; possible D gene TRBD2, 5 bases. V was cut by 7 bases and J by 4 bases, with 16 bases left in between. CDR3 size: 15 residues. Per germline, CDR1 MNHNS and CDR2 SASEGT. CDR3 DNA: TGTGCCAGCATTCGACTCTCTCGGGGCACCGGGGAGCTGTTTTTT. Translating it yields CASIRLSRGTGELFF.

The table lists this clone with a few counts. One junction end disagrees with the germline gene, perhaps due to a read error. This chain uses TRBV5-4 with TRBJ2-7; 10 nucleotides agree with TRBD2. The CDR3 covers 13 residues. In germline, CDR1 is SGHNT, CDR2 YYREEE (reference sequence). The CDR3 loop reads CASSLAPASGGSF. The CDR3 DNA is TGTGCCAGCAGCTTGGCCCCGGCTAGCGGGGGCTCGTTC.

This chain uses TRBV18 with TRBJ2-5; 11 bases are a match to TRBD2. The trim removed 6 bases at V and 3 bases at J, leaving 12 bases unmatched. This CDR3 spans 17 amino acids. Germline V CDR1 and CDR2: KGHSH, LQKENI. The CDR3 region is CASSRTSGSRGEETQYF. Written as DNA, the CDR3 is TGTGCCAGCTCTCGTACTAGCGGGAGTAGAGGGGAAGAGACCCAGTACTTC.

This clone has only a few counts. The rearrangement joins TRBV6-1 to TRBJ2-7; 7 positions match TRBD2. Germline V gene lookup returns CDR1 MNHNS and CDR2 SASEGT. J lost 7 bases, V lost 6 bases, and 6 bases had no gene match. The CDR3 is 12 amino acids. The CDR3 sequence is CASRGGTMEQYV. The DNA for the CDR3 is TGTGCCAGCAGGGGAGGGACTATGGAGCAGTACGTC.

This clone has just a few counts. The DNA of the CDR3 is TGCGCCAGCTATGATCGGGGGCCGAAGAATACGCAGTATTTT. It is translated as CASYDRGPKNTQYF. This rearrangement joins TRBV5-1 to TRBJ2-3, with D perhaps given as TRBD1 or TRBD2 (6 bases each). Germline V gene sequence: CDR1 SGHRS, CDR2 YFSETQ. This CDR3 has 14 amino acids. V was shortened by 7 bases and J by 7 bases, with 19 bases between the two germline ends.

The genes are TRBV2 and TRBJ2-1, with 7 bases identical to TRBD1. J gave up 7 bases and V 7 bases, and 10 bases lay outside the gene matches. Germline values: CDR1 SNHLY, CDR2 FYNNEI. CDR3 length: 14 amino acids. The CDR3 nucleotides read TGTGCCAGCAAAAGGGACAGCCCGTGGAATGAGCAGTTCTTC. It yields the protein CASKRDSPWNEQFF.

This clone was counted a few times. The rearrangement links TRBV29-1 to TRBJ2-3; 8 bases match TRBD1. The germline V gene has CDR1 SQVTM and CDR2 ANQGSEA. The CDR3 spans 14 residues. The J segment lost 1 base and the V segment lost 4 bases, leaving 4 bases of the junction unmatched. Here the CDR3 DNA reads TGCAGCGTTGGCAACAGGGGGGGCACAGATACGCAGTATTTT. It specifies CSVGNRGGTDTQYF.

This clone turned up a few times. Here the CDR3 reads CAISEIRQINNYGYTF. The CDR3 bases are TGTGCCATCAGTGAAATACGTCAGATAAATAACTATGGCTACACCTTC. The chain uses TRBV10-3 and TRBJ1-2; D is unclear. The germline V gene has CDR1 ENHRY and CDR2 SYGVKD. The V and J ends lost 3 bases and 1 base respectively, with 15 bases between them. CDR3 length: 16 residues.

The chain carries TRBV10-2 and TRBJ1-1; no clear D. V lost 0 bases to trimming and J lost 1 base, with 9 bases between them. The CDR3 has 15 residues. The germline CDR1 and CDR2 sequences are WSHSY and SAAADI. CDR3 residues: CASSESIFENTEAFF. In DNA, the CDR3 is TGCGCCAGCAGTGAGTCGATTTTTGAGAACACTGAAGCTTTCTTT.

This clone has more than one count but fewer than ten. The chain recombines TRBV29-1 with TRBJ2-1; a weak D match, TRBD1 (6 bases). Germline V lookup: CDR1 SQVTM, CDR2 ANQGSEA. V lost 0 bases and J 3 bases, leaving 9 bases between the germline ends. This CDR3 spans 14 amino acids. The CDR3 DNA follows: TGCAGCGTTGAAGACCCCAGGGGCTACAATGAGCAGTTCTTC. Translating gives CSVEDPRGYNEQFF.

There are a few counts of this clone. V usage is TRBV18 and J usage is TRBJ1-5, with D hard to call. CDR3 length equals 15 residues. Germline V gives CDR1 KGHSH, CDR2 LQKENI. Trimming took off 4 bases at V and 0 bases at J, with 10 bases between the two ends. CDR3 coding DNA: TGTGCCAGCTCACAAGGTGCCGGTAGCAATCAGCCCCAGCATTTT. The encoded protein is CASSQGAGSNQPQHF.

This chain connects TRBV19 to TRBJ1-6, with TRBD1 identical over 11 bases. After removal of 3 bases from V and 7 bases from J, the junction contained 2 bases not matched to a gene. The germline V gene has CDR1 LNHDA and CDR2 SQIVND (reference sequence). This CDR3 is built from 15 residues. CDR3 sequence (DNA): TGTGCCAGTAGTATCGGGACAGGGGGGAATTCACCCCTCCACTTT. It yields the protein CASSIGTGGNSPLHF.

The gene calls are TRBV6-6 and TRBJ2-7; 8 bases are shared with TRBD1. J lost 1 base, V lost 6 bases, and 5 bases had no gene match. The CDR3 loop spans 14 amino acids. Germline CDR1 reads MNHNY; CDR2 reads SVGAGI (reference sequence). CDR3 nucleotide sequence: TGTGCCAGCAGGGACAGGGCTCTTTCCTACGAGCAGTACTTC. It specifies CASRDRALSYEQYF.

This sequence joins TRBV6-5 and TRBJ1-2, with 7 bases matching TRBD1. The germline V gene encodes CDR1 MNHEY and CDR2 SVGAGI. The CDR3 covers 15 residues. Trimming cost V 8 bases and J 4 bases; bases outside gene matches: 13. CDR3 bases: TGTGCCAGCGGATCTTTCCGACAGGGCCGCTATGGCTACACCTTC. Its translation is CASGSFRQGRYGYTF.

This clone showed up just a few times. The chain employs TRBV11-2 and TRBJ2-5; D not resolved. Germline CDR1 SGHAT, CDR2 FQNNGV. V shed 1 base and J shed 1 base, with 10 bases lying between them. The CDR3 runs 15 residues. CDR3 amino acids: CASSLVHGPQETQYF. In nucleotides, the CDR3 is TGTGCCAGCAGCTTAGTACACGGTCCCCAAGAGACCCAGTACTTC.

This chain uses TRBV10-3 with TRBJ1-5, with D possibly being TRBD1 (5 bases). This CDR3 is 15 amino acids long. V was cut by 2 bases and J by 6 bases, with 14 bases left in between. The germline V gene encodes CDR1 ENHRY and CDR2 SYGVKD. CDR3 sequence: CAISEGAGSAQPQHF. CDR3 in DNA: TGTGCCATCAGTGAGGGGGCGGGCTCGGCTCAGCCCCAGCATTTT.